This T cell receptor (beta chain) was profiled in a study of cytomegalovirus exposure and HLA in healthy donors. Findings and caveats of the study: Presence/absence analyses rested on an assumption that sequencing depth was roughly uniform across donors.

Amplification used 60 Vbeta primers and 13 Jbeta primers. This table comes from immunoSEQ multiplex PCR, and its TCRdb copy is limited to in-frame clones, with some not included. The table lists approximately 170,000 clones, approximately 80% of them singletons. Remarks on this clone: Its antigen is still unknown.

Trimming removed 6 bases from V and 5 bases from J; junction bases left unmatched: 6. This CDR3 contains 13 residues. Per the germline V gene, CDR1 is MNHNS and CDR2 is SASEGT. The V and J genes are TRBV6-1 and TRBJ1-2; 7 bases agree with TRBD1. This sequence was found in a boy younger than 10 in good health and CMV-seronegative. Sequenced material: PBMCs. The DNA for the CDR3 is TGTGCCAGCAGGAGGGGGACAGATTATGGCTACACCTTC. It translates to CASRRGTDYGYTF.